This T cell receptor (beta chain) was recovered during a study of cytomegalovirus exposure and HLA in healthy donors. The CDR3 is 19 residues long. Profiled with immunoSEQ multiplex PCR; TCRdb holds only in-frame clones, not every one. The data hold some 150,000 clones, with around 90% observed a single time. The TCR was taken from a woman younger than 30 in good health and CMV-seropositive. Source material: PBMCs. The chain is built from TRBV21-1 and TRBJ2-5; the table's D call, TRBD2, has no DNA check behind it. TRBV21-1 represents a pseudogene. DNA for the CDR3: TGTGCCAGCAGCAGGAGGGCGACTAGCGGGAGTCCCGGACGAGAGACCCAGTACTTC. Its translation: CASSRRATSGSPGRETQYF.